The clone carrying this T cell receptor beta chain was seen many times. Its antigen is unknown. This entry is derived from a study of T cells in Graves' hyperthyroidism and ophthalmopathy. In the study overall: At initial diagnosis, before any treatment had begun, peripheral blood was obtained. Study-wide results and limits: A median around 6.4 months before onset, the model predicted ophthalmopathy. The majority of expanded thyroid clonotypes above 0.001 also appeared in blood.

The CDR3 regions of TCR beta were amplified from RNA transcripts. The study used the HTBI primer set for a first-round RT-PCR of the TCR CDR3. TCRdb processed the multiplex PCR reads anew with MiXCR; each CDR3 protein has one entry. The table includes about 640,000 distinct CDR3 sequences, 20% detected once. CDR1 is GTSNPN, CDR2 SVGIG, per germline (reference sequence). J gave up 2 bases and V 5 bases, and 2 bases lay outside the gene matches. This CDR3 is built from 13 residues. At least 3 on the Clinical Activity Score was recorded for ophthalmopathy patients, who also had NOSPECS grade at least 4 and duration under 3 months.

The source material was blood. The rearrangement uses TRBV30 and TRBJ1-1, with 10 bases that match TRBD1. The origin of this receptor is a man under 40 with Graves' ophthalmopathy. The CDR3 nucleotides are TGTGCCTGGGGACAGGGGGACAACACTGAAGCTTTCTTT. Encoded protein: CAWGQGDNTEAFF.